The 18 T cell receptor beta chains given below trace back to one sample, sequenced in a study of cytomegalovirus exposure and HLA in healthy donors. Primers: 60 Vbeta forward and 13 Jbeta reverse. Some clones are missing from TCRdb's copy, which holds only in-frame ones; the method was immunoSEQ multiplex PCR. Counted here are 150,000 to 200,000 clones, over 70% occurring once; the ten biggest clones make up under 0.6%. Sequencing used PBMCs. Source of these receptors: a woman between 45 and 65 years old in good health and CMV-seronegative.

V gene TRBV19 combines with J gene TRBJ2-5, with TRBD1 identical over 8 bases. The CDR3 has 14 amino acids. V trimming: 9 bases; J trimming: 4 bases; junction bases outside the gene matches: 10. Germline V CDR1 and CDR2: LNHDA, SQIVND (reference sequence). The CDR3 loop reads CASSRTGTSETQYF. CDR3 nucleotides: TGTGCCAGCAGCCGGACAGGGACCTCAGAGACCCAGTACTTC. The whole variable domain, remainder taken from reference TRBV19 and TRBJ2-5, is DGGITQSPKYLFRKEGQNVTLSCEQNLNHDAMYWYRQDPGQGLRLIYYSQIVNDFQKGDIAEGYSVSREKKESFPLTVTSAQKNPTAFYLCASSRTGTSETQYFGPGTRLLVL.

J is TRBJ1-4 and V is TRBV2; D ambiguous. V was clipped by 7 bases and J by 0 bases, with 3 bases between them. CDR3 size: 12 residues. Germline V gene sequence: CDR1 SNHLY, CDR2 FYNNEI. The CDR3 bases are TGTGCCAGCACCGCAACTAATGAAAAACTGTTTTTT. Amino acids: CASTATNEKLFF.

The V call is TRBV10-3, the J call TRBJ1-5, with D possibly being TRBD1 (5 bases). Trimming stripped 8 bases from V and 1 base from J, with 9 bases between. The length of the CDR3 is 13 residues. The germline V gene has CDR1 ENHRY and CDR2 SYGVKD. The CDR3 is CAIRGESNQPQHF. Written as DNA, the CDR3 is TGTGCCATCCGGGGGGAAAGCAATCAGCCCCAGCATTTT.

The chain has TRBV5-8 and TRBJ1-2; 8 positions agree with TRBD1. V was clipped by 1 base and J by 0 bases; unmatched bases: 5. Germline V lookup: CDR1 SGHTS, CDR2 YDEGEE. The CDR3 has 16 residues. For the CDR3, the DNA is TGTGCCAGCAGCTTGACAGGGGGAGACACTAACTATGGCTACACCTTC. It translates to CASSLTGGDTNYGYTF. The variable domain in full, completed from reference TRBV5-8 and TRBJ1-2, reads EAGVTQSPTHLIKTRGQQATLRCSPISGHTSVYWYQQALGLGLQFLLWYDEGEERNRGNFPPRFSGRQFPNYSSELNVNALELEDSALYLCASSLTGGDTNYGYTFGSGTRLTVV.

As for this clone: Other nucleotide sequences from this sample produce the same CDR3. The chain uses TRBV6-6 and TRBJ1-1, with D maybe TRBD1 (5 bases). The CDR3 has 15 amino acids. V dropped 4 bases and J dropped 4 bases, with 16 bases sitting between them. Germline assignment: CDR1 MNHNY and CDR2 SVGAGI (reference sequence). CDR3 nucleotide sequence: TGTGCCAGCAGTTCCATCAGGGCGCGCGGCACTGAAGCTTTCTTT. It translates to CASSSIRARGTEAFF.

The rearrangement joins TRBV2 to TRBJ2-7; D may be TRBD1 (5 bases). Trimming stripped 8 bases from V and 1 base from J, with 9 bases between. Germline CDR1 SNHLY, CDR2 FYNNEI. There are 12 residues in the CDR3. CDR3 sequence: CASATDSYEQYF. The CDR3, as DNA: TGTGCCAGCGCGACAGATTCCTACGAGCAGTACTTC.

V usage is TRBV5-4 and J usage is TRBJ1-2, with D perhaps matching TRBD1 (6 bases). The ends were cut back, 4 bases at V and 2 bases at J, with 18 bases in the middle. The CDR3 consists of 16 residues. Germline V gene data show CDR1 as SGHNT and CDR2 as YYREEE (reference sequence). CDR3 amino acids: CASSPRQAGANYGYTF. CDR3 sequence (DNA): TGTGCCAGCAGCCCTCGACAGGCCGGGGCCAACTATGGCTACACCTTC.

The chain joins TRBV27 to TRBJ2-5; the D is unclear. From germline, CDR1 is MNHEY and CDR2 SMNVEV (reference sequence). The CDR3 loop spans 13 amino acids. Trimming took 5 bases from V and 1 from J, leaving 8 bases between them. CDR3 loop: CASSPRSQETQYF. CDR3 in DNA: TGTGCCAGCAGTCCGCGATCCCAAGAGACCCAGTACTTC.

The rearrangement uses TRBV7-2 and TRBJ2-2; TRBD2 might be the D (6 bases). The germline gives CDR1 SGHTA, CDR2 FQGNSA. CDR3 size: 15 residues. The V and J ends lost 1 base and 6 bases respectively, with 12 bases between them. CDR3 sequence: CASSLGWRGPGELFF. The CDR3 nucleotides read TGTGCCAGCAGCTTAGGCTGGCGGGGACCCGGGGAGCTGTTTTTT.

J is TRBJ2-5 and V is TRBV27; no firm D call. Trimming took off 6 bases at V and 3 bases at J, with 17 bases between the two ends. CDR3 length: 15 amino acids. CDR1 and CDR2 (germline): MNHEY, SMNVEV (reference sequence). The CDR3 reads CASSLSQRPEETQYF. The CDR3 region has the DNA TGTGCCAGCAGCCTCTCCCAGAGGCCAGAAGAGACCCAGTACTTC.

This clone was seen a single time. The CDR3 protein is CASSRQGGSEAFF. The CDR3 DNA sequence: TGCGCCAGCAGCCGACAGGGGGGCTCTGAAGCTTTCTTT. The chain uses TRBV10-2 and TRBJ1-1, with 9 bases aligning to TRBD1. With 6 bases clipped from V and 6 bases from J, the junction kept 5 bases outside the gene matches. The CDR3 contains 13 residues. CDR1 is WSHSY and CDR2 is SAAADI in the germline V gene.

V is TRBV27 and J is TRBJ1-2; TRBD1 matches at 9 bases. This CDR3 region has 18 residues. Trimming removed 0 bases from V and 8 bases from J; junction bases left unmatched: 16. CDR1 is MNHEY, CDR2 SMNVEV, per germline (reference sequence). The CDR3 protein is CASSLSGNPGQGMRGYTF. CDR3 sequence (DNA): TGTGCCAGCAGTTTATCGGGAAATCCGGGACAGGGCATGAGGGGCTACACCTTC.

This rearrangement joins TRBV6-6 to TRBJ2-3; 8 nucleotides line up with TRBD1. Germline CDR1 and CDR2: MNHNY and SVGAGI (reference sequence). V was clipped by 2 bases and J by 4 bases; unmatched bases: 8. This CDR3 region has 16 residues. Here the CDR3 DNA reads TGTGCCAGCAGTTACCATCGGGACAGGATTCCAGATACGCAGTATTTT. Protein: CASSYHRDRIPDTQYF.

The J gene is TRBJ1-5, the V gene TRBV4-1; D remains unclear. CDR1 and CDR2 (germline): MGHRA, YSYEKL. Deletions cut 0 bases from V and 2 bases from J, with 8 bases between. The CDR3 sequence is 15 residues long. CDR3 in DNA: TGCGCCAGCAGCCAAGACCGTTCGGGCAATCAGCCCCAGCATTTT. Translation: CASSQDRSGNQPQHF.

V gene TRBV27 combines with J gene TRBJ1-6, with 9 bases that match TRBD1. V was pared by 5 bases and J by 7 bases, with 21 bases of the junction left unmatched. CDR1 and CDR2 from the germline V gene are MNHEY and SMNVEV (reference sequence). The CDR3 totals 20 residues. The CDR3 sequence is CASSPQTGGEWRGWNSPLHF. The CDR3 bases are TGTGCCAGCAGTCCCCAAACAGGGGGCGAGTGGCGTGGGTGGAATTCACCCCTCCACTTT.

CDR3 region: CASSLARHTGELFF. The CDR3 bases are TGTGCCAGCAGCTTAGCGCGGCACACCGGGGAGCTGTTTTTT. The chain joins TRBV7-2 to TRBJ2-2; D remains unclear. The CDR3 is 14 residues long. Germline V lookup: CDR1 SGHTA, CDR2 FQGNSA. The ends were cut back, 0 bases at V and 3 bases at J, with 5 bases in the middle.

V gene TRBV28 combines with J gene TRBJ1-1; D call uncertain. V lost 8 bases and J 0 bases, leaving 4 bases between the germline ends. The V gene's germline CDR1 is MDHEN and CDR2 SYDVKM. The CDR3 is 11 residues long. CDR3 in DNA: TGTGCCAGCGTATTGAACACTGAAGCTTTCTTT. Translating it yields CASVLNTEAFF.

Only one count was recorded for this clone. The J gene is TRBJ2-3, the V gene TRBV25-1; D is unclear. Trimming stripped 6 bases from V and 0 bases from J, with 4 bases between. The length of the CDR3 is 12 residues. Per the germline V gene, CDR1 is MGHDK and CDR2 is SYGVNS. CDR3 sequence: CASSGSTDTQYF. CDR3 DNA sequence: TGTGCCAGCAGCGGGAGCACAGATACGCAGTATTTT.